These 24 T cell receptor beta chains came from one sample sequenced in a study of T-cell reconstitution after alpha-beta-depleted transplantation in children. Unique molecular identifiers were incorporated into the prepared TCRbeta library. Each CDR3 protein is one row after TCRdb ran MiXCR on the PCR reads. The sample lists 800,000 to 1,000,000 distinct CDR3 sequences, about 26% occurring once. The source was PBMCs, mostly from graft donor cells, collected 360 days after TCRalphabeta/CD19-depleted stem cell transplant. Every receptor here comes from a boy in the first two years of life who had a stem cell transplant for SCID, so the T cells may come from the graft donor.

The V call is TRBV20-1, the J call TRBJ2-3; D not resolved. V was shortened by 3 bases and J by 6 bases, with 13 bases between the two germline ends. Germline V gene lookup returns CDR1 DFQATT and CDR2 SNEGSKA (reference sequence). The CDR3 runs 13 residues. CDR3 in DNA: TGCAGTGCTAGCAAAGCTTCTGTGGATACGCAGTATTTT. It is translated as CSASKASVDTQYF.

CDR3 sequence: CASSQGGGGCTDTQYF. The CDR3 DNA reads as TGTGCCAGCAGCCAAGGGGGCGGGGGCTGCACAGATACGCAGTATTTT. The genes are TRBV4-2 and TRBJ2-3, with D perhaps matching TRBD2 (7 bases). V was shortened by 1 base and J by 1 base, with 12 bases between the two germline ends. CDR1 and CDR2 (germline): LGHNA, YNFKEQ. The CDR3 has 16 residues.

In its sample, this clonotype was seen once. The chain has TRBV6-2 or TRBV6-3 and TRBJ2-1; D is perhaps TRBD1 or TRBD2 (6 bases each). CDR3 length equals 14 residues. Per germline, CDR1 MNHEY and CDR2 SVGEGT. V was pared by 7 bases and J by 7 bases, with 17 bases between. The CDR3 is CASTPGALWNEQFF. The CDR3 DNA is TGTGCCAGCACCCCGGGGGCCCTATGGAATGAGCAGTTCTTC.

This clonotype has just a few counts. The chain recombines TRBV5-8 with TRBJ2-1; no clear D. Germline assignment: CDR1 SGHTS and CDR2 YDEGEE. V lost 5 bases to trimming and J lost 6 bases, with 12 bases between them. The CDR3 covers 13 residues. The CDR3 coding sequence is TGTGCCAGCAGTCTAGTCAATCTCAATGAGCAGTTCTTC. It encodes CASSLVNLNEQFF. Full variable domain (outside the CDR3, taken from reference TRBV5-8 and TRBJ2-1): EAGVTQSPTHLIKTRGQQATLRCSPISGHTSVYWYQQALGLGLQFLLWYDEGEERNRGNFPPRFSGRQFPNYSSELNVNALELEDSALYLCASSLVNLNEQFFGPGTRLTVL.

The chain couples TRBV25-1 to TRBJ2-7; 8 bases are a match to TRBD1. V lost 1 base to trimming and J lost 0 bases; unmatched junction nucleotides: 5. Germline V gene lookup returns CDR1 MGHDK and CDR2 SYGVNS. The CDR3 contains 16 residues. The CDR3 loop reads CASSEWNRGSSYEQYF. DNA of the CDR3: TGTGCCAGCAGTGAATGGAACAGGGGGAGCTCCTACGAGCAGTACTTC.

The rearrangement joins TRBV3-1 to TRBJ2-7; tentative D call: TRBD2 (6 bases). This CDR3 has 15 amino acids. Per germline, CDR1 LGHDT and CDR2 YNNKEL (reference sequence). Trimming cost V 4 bases and J 6 bases, with 19 bases left between them. The CDR3 here is CASSPDPSLAREQYF. The CDR3 DNA reads TGTGCCAGCAGCCCAGACCCGTCCCTAGCGCGCGAGCAGTACTTC.

The chain has TRBV7-8 and TRBJ2-7; 8 bases align to TRBD1. Germline V lookup: CDR1 SGHVS, CDR2 FQNEAQ. Trimming removed 3 bases from V and 6 bases from J; junction bases left unmatched: 13. The CDR3 extends over 16 amino acids. The CDR3 sequence is CASSFLLRQGATEQYF. In DNA, the CDR3 is TGTGCCAGCAGCTTTTTATTAAGGCAGGGGGCAACCGAGCAGTACTTC. The full variable domain, with the rest looked up from reference TRBV7-8 and TRBJ2-7, is GAGVSQSPRYKVAKRGQDVALRCDPISGHVSLFWYQQALGQGPEFLTYFQNEAQLDKSGLPSDRFFAERPEGSVSTLKIQRTQQEDSAVYLCASSFLLRQGATEQYFGPGTRLTVT.

This chain joins TRBV12-3 or TRBV12-4 and TRBJ2-3; D is uncertain. The CDR3 loop spans 14 amino acids. Trimming cost V 0 bases and J 10 bases, with 14 bases left between them. The CDR3 DNA sequence: TGTGCCAGCAGTTTAGCTCCCGTACCCCTATCGCAGTATTTT. This sequence encodes CASSLAPVPLSQYF.

This clonotype was counted between two and nine times. V is TRBV20-1 and J is TRBJ2-2, with 9 bases aligning to TRBD2. V lost 5 bases, J lost 0 bases, and 7 bases stayed unmatched. This CDR3 is 16 amino acids long. Germline V gives CDR1 DFQATT, CDR2 SNEGSKA (reference sequence). The CDR3 protein is CSALDAGGANTGELFF. The CDR3 coding sequence is TGCAGTGCTCTAGACGCGGGGGGGGCGAACACCGGGGAGCTGTTTTTT.

This clonotype was counted at least ten times. V gene TRBV29-1 combines with J gene TRBJ2-1, with D tentatively TRBD2 (6 bases). The CDR3 length is 16 residues. From germline, CDR1 is SQVTM and CDR2 ANQGSEA. The ends were cut back, 0 bases at V and 4 bases at J, with 16 bases in the middle. The CDR3 sequence is CSVEDPQRRGYNEQFF. DNA for the CDR3: TGCAGCGTTGAAGACCCCCAGAGGCGGGGATACAATGAGCAGTTCTTC.

This clonotype was seen only once. The J gene is TRBJ2-1, the V gene TRBV12-3 or TRBV12-4, with 7 nucleotides matching TRBD2. The CDR3 is made up of 15 amino acids. V lost 6 bases to trimming and J lost 9 bases; unmatched junction nucleotides: 14. CDR3 bases: TGTGCCAGCAGCCCTGACAGCGGGATCCGACCTGAGCAGTTCTTC. It translates to CASSPDSGIRPEQFF.

This rearrangement joins TRBV5-6 to TRBJ2-3; tentatively, D is TRBD2 (6 bases). CDR3 size: 16 residues. The V gene lost 6 bases and the J gene lost 4 bases, with 21 bases spanning the gap. The germline gives CDR1 SGHDT, CDR2 YYEEEE. The CDR3 coding sequence is TGTGCCAGCAACCTATACGGGACTCAGCAATCAGATACGCAGTATTTT. This sequence encodes CASNLYGTQQSDTQYF.

The chain employs TRBV11-2 and TRBJ2-1; 8 nucleotides line up with TRBD1. The length of the CDR3 is 14 residues. The V and J ends lost 1 base and 9 bases, in that order; junction bases with no gene match: 5. Germline lookup yields CDR1 SGHAT and CDR2 FQNNGV. DNA for the CDR3: TGTGCCAGCAGCTTAGGAGACAGGGGTCTTGAGCAGTTCTTC. Translated: CASSLGDRGLEQFF.

This clonotype came up a few times. V gene TRBV12-3 or TRBV12-4 combines with J gene TRBJ2-1, with TRBD1 as a possible D gene (6 bases). V was clipped by 4 bases and J by 7 bases, with 14 bases between them. CDR3 size: 14 residues. Here the CDR3 reads CASSSRGAGNEQFF. CDR3 DNA sequence: TGTGCCAGCAGTTCCAGGGGCGCGGGTAATGAGCAGTTCTTC.

This chain connects TRBV28 to TRBJ2-5; tentative D call: TRBD1 (5 bases). V lost 7 bases and J 5 bases, leaving 17 bases between the germline ends. CDR3 length equals 14 residues. Germline V gene data show CDR1 as MDHEN and CDR2 as SYDVKM. The CDR3 bases are TGTGCCAGCAACAAACCAGGGTTGGTCGAGACCCAGTACTTC. This sequence encodes CASNKPGLVETQYF.

In its sample, this clonotype was seen a few times. This rearrangement joins TRBV12-3 or TRBV12-4 to TRBJ2-3; 15 bases fit TRBD2. This CDR3 comprises 16 residues. Trimming cost V 6 bases and J 5 bases; bases outside gene matches: 6. As DNA, the CDR3 is TGTGCCAGCAGCCGATCGGGACTAGCGGGGGGAGATACGCAGTATTTT. As protein: CASSRSGLAGGDTQYF.

This chain uses TRBV20-1 with TRBJ2-7; 9 bases fit TRBD1. CDR3 size: 12 residues. The J segment lost 6 bases and the V segment lost 3 bases, leaving 3 bases of the junction unmatched. Germline lookup yields CDR1 DFQATT and CDR2 SNEGSKA (reference sequence). In DNA, the CDR3 is TGCAGTGCTAGGGGGACAGGGATCGAGCAGTACTTC. Residues: CSARGTGIEQYF.

CDR3 coding DNA: TGCAGCACTGACCGACTAGGCAGCGGGGAGCTGTTTTTT. Protein: CSTDRLGSGELFF. This chain links TRBV29-1 with TRBJ2-2; a weak D match, TRBD2 (6 bases). There are 13 residues in the CDR3. Germline V gene lookup returns CDR1 SQVTM and CDR2 ANQGSEA. Trimming cost V 8 bases and J 7 bases, with 17 bases left between them.

Only a few counts were recorded for this clonotype. This chain's CDR3 is CSAPSGTSGADTQYF. For the CDR3, the DNA is TGCAGTGCTCCCTCCGGGACTAGCGGGGCTGATACGCAGTATTTT. The chain is built from TRBV20-1 and TRBJ2-3, with TRBD2 matching 13 bases. CDR1 and CDR2 from the germline V gene are DFQATT and SNEGSKA (reference sequence). The CDR3 extends over 15 amino acids. The junction had 8 bases not matched to a gene; V was cut back by 5 bases and J by 6 bases.

In this sample, this clonotype turned up a few times. The CDR3 region is CASSLDPSGYQETQYF. The CDR3 DNA reads as TGCGCCAGCAGCTTGGATCCTAGCGGGTACCAAGAGACCCAGTACTTC. This chain joins TRBV5-1 and TRBJ2-5, with 8 bases identical to TRBD2. With 0 bases clipped from V and 0 bases from J, the junction kept 4 bases outside the gene matches. Germline CDR1 and CDR2: SGHRS and YFSETQ. The CDR3 spans 16 residues.

The count of this clonotype is one. V and J are TRBV28 and TRBJ2-3, with unresolved D. V lost 0 bases to trimming and J lost 14 bases, with 15 bases between them. The CDR3 is 13 amino acids. CDR1 MDHEN and CDR2 SYDVKM come from the germline V gene. CDR3 DNA sequence: TGTGCCAGCAGTTTATGGCAAGCCTCTCCGGGGTATTTT. Its protein is CASSLWQASPGYF.

This clonotype was found a few times. The chain recombines TRBV6-1 with TRBJ2-3, with D possibly being TRBD1 (5 bases). V was clipped by 2 bases and J by 2 bases, with 11 bases between them. This CDR3 has 15 amino acids. Per germline, CDR1 MNHNS and CDR2 SASEGT. The CDR3 sequence is CASSERGLATDTQYF. CDR3 DNA sequence: TGTGCCAGCAGTGAAAGGGGTCTGGCCACAGATACGCAGTATTTT.

The sample holds a few counts of this clonotype. This chain joins TRBV10-2 and TRBJ2-3; 10 nucleotides agree with TRBD2. The CDR3 is made up of 16 amino acids. Germline assignment: CDR1 WSHSY and CDR2 SAAADI. Trimming took 7 bases from V and 5 from J; bases not matched to a gene: 12. The chain's CDR3 is CASKGAGGAKVDTQYF. CDR3 in DNA: TGCGCCAGCAAAGGAGCGGGGGGGGCGAAAGTAGATACGCAGTATTTT.

This clonotype has a handful of counts. The chain recombines TRBV7-9 with TRBJ1-3; no clear D. V lost 1 base and J lost 1, with 11 bases in between. CDR3 length: 16 amino acids. Germline values: CDR1 SEHNR, CDR2 FQNEAQ (reference sequence). The CDR3 region is CASSLEGPASGNTIYF. Here the CDR3 DNA reads TGTGCCAGCAGCTTAGAAGGTCCCGCATCTGGAAACACCATATATTTT.